This TCR beta chain was observed in a study of CD8+CD57+ T cells in acquired aplastic anemia. This clonotype was detected ten times or more. Template material for TCR beta VDJ and CDR3 profiling consisted of genomic DNA. TCRdb reprocessed the reads with MiXCR, giving one entry per CDR3 protein. The table records about 120,000 distinct CDR3 sequences, 50% to 60% of them present only once. Sequencing involved patients with CD8+CD57+ cell expansion previously shown by flow cytometry. Severe acquired aplastic anemia was diagnosed in all patients. The V gene's germline CDR1 is SGHRS and CDR2 YFSETQ. The CDR3 has 15 residues. V lost 1 base and J 0 bases, leaving 10 bases between the germline ends.

Input material: sorted CD4+, CD8+, or CD8+CD57+ T cells (not recorded which) from PBMCs. This clonotype was obtained from a human donor with aplastic anemia. The gene calls are TRBV5-1 and TRBJ1-2; D is uncertain. CDR3 coding DNA: TGCGCCAGCAGCTTGTCCCAGGCACCTAACTATGGCTACACCTTC. Translation gives CASSLSQAPNYGYTF.